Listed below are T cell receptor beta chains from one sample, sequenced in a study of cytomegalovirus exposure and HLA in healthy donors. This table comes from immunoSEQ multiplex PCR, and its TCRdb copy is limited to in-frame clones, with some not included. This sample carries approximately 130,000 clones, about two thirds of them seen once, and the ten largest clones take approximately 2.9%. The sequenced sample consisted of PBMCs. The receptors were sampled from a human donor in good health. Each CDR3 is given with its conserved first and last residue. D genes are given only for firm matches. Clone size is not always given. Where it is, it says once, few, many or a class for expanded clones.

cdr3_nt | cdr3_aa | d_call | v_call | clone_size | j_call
TGTGCCATCAGTGACCCTTCGTACTCTAAGCCCGGGACAGGAGGTGACTATGGCTACACCTTC | CAISDPSYSKPGTGGDYGYTF | TRBD1 | TRBV10-3 | NA | TRBJ1-2
TGTGCCACCAGCAGATCAGGGTTCTCCTACAATGAGCAGTTCTTC | CATSRSGFSYNEQFF | NA | TRBV15 | NA | TRBJ2-1
TGCGCCAGCAGTCACAGGGAGGGGGGATATTATAGCAATCAGCCCCAGCATTTT | CASSHREGGYYSNQPQHF | NA | TRBV10-2 | NA | TRBJ1-5
TGTGCCAGCAGTAATCGACAGAATAATTCACCCCTCCACTTT | CASSNRQNNSPLHF | NA | TRBV6-5 | NA | TRBJ1-6
TGTGCCAGCAGCTTAGCTGGGACAGGAGGAAAAACTGAAGCTTTCTTT | CASSLAGTGGKTEAFF | TRBD1 | TRBV7-9 | NA | TRBJ1-1
TGTGCCAGCAGTGAACTGTGGACAGGATCCACAGATACGCAGTATTTT | CASSELWTGSTDTQYF | TRBD1 | TRBV6-1 | few | TRBJ2-3
TGTGCCAGCAGCTTCGGACAGGCCGAAGAGACCCAGTACTTC | CASSFGQAEETQYF | TRBD1 | TRBV11-3 | NA | TRBJ2-5
TGTGCCAGCAGCTTAGACGGTAGCGACACAGATACGCAGTATTTT | CASSLDGSDTDTQYF | NA | TRBV7-2 | NA | TRBJ2-3
TGTGCCAGCTCACCCGCTCTGCAGGCCTACGAGCAGTACTTC | CASSPALQAYEQYF | NA | TRBV18 | NA | TRBJ2-7
TGTGCCAGCAGCCCCCGCCGCGGGAACACCGGGGAGCTGTTTTTT | CASSPRRGNTGELFF | NA | TRBV6-1 | NA | TRBJ2-2
TGTGCCAGCAGCGCAGGGAACTTCAATCAGCCCCAGCATTTT | CASSAGNFNQPQHF | NA | TRBV9 | few | TRBJ1-5
TGTGCCATCAGTGACCAGGGTACTAATGAAAAACTGTTTTTT | CAISDQGTNEKLFF | NA | TRBV10-3 | NA | TRBJ1-4
TGTGCCAGTAGTAGCCGGACAGGGGGTGAAAAACTGTTTTTT | CASSSRTGGEKLFF | TRBD1 | TRBV19 | NA | TRBJ1-4
TGTGCCAGCTTACGACGAAGGGGACTGGGGGACACAGATACGCAGTATTTT | CASLRRRGLGDTDTQYF | NA | TRBV7-8 | NA | TRBJ2-3
TGTGCCAGTAGTCCTGGGACAGGGGTCCCAGGCTTC | CASSPGTGVPGF | TRBD1 | TRBV19 | NA | TRBJ1-2
TGTGCCAGCAGCGATTATAGCAACAGGGCTTCACCCCTCCACTTT | CASSDYSNRASPLHF | NA | TRBV7-2 | NA | TRBJ1-6
TGTGCCAGCAGCTTGACTAGCGGGAGAACAGATACGCAGTATTTT | CASSLTSGRTDTQYF | TRBD2 | TRBV11-2 | few | TRBJ2-3
TGTGCCAGCAGCGTCGACAGTAACACTGAAGCTTTCTTT | CASSVDSNTEAFF | NA | TRBV7-3 | few | TRBJ1-1
TGCGCCAGCAGCGCGGGTACAGGGGTTTTTAATGAAAAACTGTTTTTT | CASSAGTGVFNEKLFF | TRBD1 | TRBV5-1 | NA | TRBJ1-4
TGTGCCAGTAGTTCCGGGACAGGGCCGAGGAGGACTGAAGCTTTCTTT | CASSSGTGPRRTEAFF | TRBD1 | TRBV19 | few | TRBJ1-1
TGTGCCAGCAGCCGAACCGTCGGCGGGAGAAACATTCAGTACTTC | CASSRTVGGRNIQYF | TRBD2 | TRBV6-5 | NA | TRBJ2-4
TGTGCCAGCACCCGGGGGACAGAAGCTAACTATGGCTACACCTTC | CASTRGTEANYGYTF | TRBD1 | TRBV6-5 | NA | TRBJ1-2
TGTGCCAGCAGCTTAAATAGTTACGAGCAGTACTTC | CASSLNSYEQYF | NA | TRBV11-2 | NA | TRBJ2-7
TGTGCCTGCACCGGGGGGACAGGGTCCTATGGCTACACCTTC | CACTGGTGSYGYTF | TRBD1 | TRBV30 | few | TRBJ1-2
TGTGCCAGCAGCTTAGGCGGGACTAGCGGGAGCTGGGAGACCCAGTACTTC | CASSLGGTSGSWETQYF | TRBD2 | TRBV11-2 | NA | TRBJ2-5
TGTGCCAGCAGCACCATAGCGGGGGGGCAAGAGACCCAGTACTTC | CASSTIAGGQETQYF | TRBD2 | TRBV6-1 | NA | TRBJ2-5
TGTGCCAGCAGCCGAGGACTAGCTTCAGATACGCAGTATTTT | CASSRGLASDTQYF | TRBD2 | TRBV7-3 | NA | TRBJ2-3
TGCGCCAGCAGCCAAGATCCCGGACAGAGCACAGATACGCAGTATTTT | CASSQDPGQSTDTQYF | NA | TRBV4-1 | NA | TRBJ2-3
TGTGCCAGCAGCGCAGGGGTCCTTAGCAATCAGCCCCAGCATTTT | CASSAGVLSNQPQHF | NA | TRBV25-1 | NA | TRBJ1-5
TGTGCCAGCAGCTTCGGAACTAGCGGGAGCGTTAATGAGCAGTTCTTC | CASSFGTSGSVNEQFF | TRBD2 | TRBV7-2 | NA | TRBJ2-1
TGTGCCAGCAGCATATGGACTAGCGGGGCAGATACGCAGTATTTT | CASSIWTSGADTQYF | TRBD2 | TRBV7-8 | NA | TRBJ2-3
TGCGCCAGCAGCCAAGAAATAGCGGGATCAAGGGGGCTCGGGGAGCTGTTTTTT | CASSQEIAGSRGLGELFF | NA | TRBV4-3 | NA | TRBJ2-2
TGCAGTGCTAGGGGACTAAAAGAGCAGTACTTC | CSARGLKEQYF | TRBD2 | TRBV20-1 | NA | TRBJ2-7
TGTGCCTGGAAGGGACGTCCGGGGGACACCATATATTTT | CAWKGRPGDTIYF | NA | TRBV30 | NA | TRBJ1-3
TGTGCCAGCTCACGGTTTCGACAGGGGGGGGACCTTGGCAATCAGCCCCAGCATTTT | CASSRFRQGGDLGNQPQHF | TRBD1 | TRBV18 | NA | TRBJ1-5
TGTGCCAGCAGCTCAAGACAGGGTGGTAATTCACCCCTCCACTTT | CASSSRQGGNSPLHF | TRBD1 | TRBV5-4 | NA | TRBJ1-6
TGTGCCAGCAGTTTACAGCGGGAATTTGGAGATACGCAGTATTTT | CASSLQREFGDTQYF | TRBD2 | TRBV28 | NA | TRBJ2-3
TGTGCCAGCAGCCGACCAGGCCCTTGGTATGGCTACACCTTC | CASSRPGPWYGYTF | NA | TRBV7-2 | NA | TRBJ1-2
TGTGCCATCAGTGAACCAGGGAACACTGAAGCTTTCTTT | CAISEPGNTEAFF | NA | TRBV10-3 | NA | TRBJ1-1
TGTGCCTGGAGTGTAATTGGGCAGAACACTGAAGCTTTCTTT | CAWSVIGQNTEAFF | NA | TRBV30 | NA | TRBJ1-1
TGTGCCAGCAGCTTGGACAGCATTAATGAAAAACTGTTTTTT | CASSLDSINEKLFF | NA | TRBV5-4 | NA | TRBJ1-4
TGTGCCAGCAGCTTAGAATTAGGGGATGGCTACACCTTC | CASSLELGDGYTF | NA | TRBV7-9 | NA | TRBJ1-2
TGTGCCAGCAGCTTAGTCAGCGGGGCTTTATCTGGGGCCAACGTCCTGACTTTC | CASSLVSGALSGANVLTF | TRBD2 | TRBV7-6 | few | TRBJ2-6
TGCGCCAGCAGCTTGGATGGGACAGGGCTGTCCTACGAGCAGTACTTC | CASSLDGTGLSYEQYF | TRBD1 | TRBV5-1 | NA | TRBJ2-7
TGTGCCAGCAGCTTACGACTAGCGGGAGGGCCATGGACCGGGGAGCTGTTTTTT | CASSLRLAGGPWTGELFF | TRBD2 | TRBV7-3 | few | TRBJ2-2
TGTGCCAGCAGCTTAGGAGGGAGTGAATACGAGCAGTACTTC | CASSLGGSEYEQYF | NA | TRBV7-3 | NA | TRBJ2-7
TGTGCCAGCAGCCAAGTAGGGGTCAACACCGGGGAGCTGTTTTTT | CASSQVGVNTGELFF | NA | TRBV5-6 | NA | TRBJ2-2
TGTGCCAGCAGTTACCCAGGTGGGGGGGAGCTGTTTTTT | CASSYPGGGELFF | NA | TRBV6-6 | few | TRBJ2-2